The clone carrying this T cell receptor beta chain has a count of ten or more. What it recognizes is unknown. The CDR3 length is 14 residues. Germline CDR1 DFQATT, CDR2 SNEGSKA (reference sequence). V was shortened by 3 bases and J by 2 bases, with 13 bases between the two germline ends. Every donor provided 8.5 to 10 milliliters of peripheral blood. These data come from a study of blood T cells in healthy people across ages. Study-level points and caveats: Higher diversity and more naive CD4+ cells were features of long-lived donors, compared to aged donors. TCR beta diversity, measured per million T cells, fell in a roughly linear way with age.

A J-beta primer mix and a sample-barcoded 5' primer were used in a second PCR of about 7 to 12 cycles. TCRdb re-called the 5' RACE reads through MiXCR, storing one row per CDR3 protein. This table has hundreds of thousands of distinct CDR3 sequences, approximately 30% appearing once. The receptor comes from a woman older than 75 in good health. The sequencing input was blood. J is TRBJ2-5 and V is TRBV20-1, with D possibly being TRBD1 or TRBD2 (5 bases each). The CDR3 loop reads CSARFGTGQETQYF. The CDR3 DNA follows: TGCAGTGCTAGGTTCGGGACGGGGCAAGAGACCCAGTACTTC.